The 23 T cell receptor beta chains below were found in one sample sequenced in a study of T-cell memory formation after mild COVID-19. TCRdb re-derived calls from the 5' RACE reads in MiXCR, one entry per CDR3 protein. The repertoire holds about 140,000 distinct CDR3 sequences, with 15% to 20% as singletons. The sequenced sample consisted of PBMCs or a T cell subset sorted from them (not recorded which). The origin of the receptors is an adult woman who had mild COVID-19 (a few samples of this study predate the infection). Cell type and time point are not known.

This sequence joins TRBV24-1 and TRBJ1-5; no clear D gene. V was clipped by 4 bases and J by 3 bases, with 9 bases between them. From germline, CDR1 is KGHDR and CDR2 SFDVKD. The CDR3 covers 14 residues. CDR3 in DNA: TGTGCCACCAGTGAGGTATCATACAATCAGCCCCAGCATTTT. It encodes CATSEVSYNQPQHF.

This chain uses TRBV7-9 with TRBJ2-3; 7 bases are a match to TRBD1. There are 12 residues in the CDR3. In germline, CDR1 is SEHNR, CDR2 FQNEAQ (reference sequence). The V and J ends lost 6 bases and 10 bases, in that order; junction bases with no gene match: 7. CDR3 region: CASRDRISPQYF. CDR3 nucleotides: TGTGCCAGCAGGGACAGGATTTCGCCGCAGTATTTT.

CDR3 sequence reads: CASSLVGSNQPQHF. The CDR3 region has the DNA TGTGCCAGCAGCTTAGTTGGTAGCAATCAGCCCCAGCATTTT. The chain joins TRBV7-8 to TRBJ1-5, with D unresolved. Trimming shortened V by 1 base and J by 0 bases, and 4 bases separated the two germline ends. The CDR3 runs 14 residues. Germline assignment: CDR1 SGHVS and CDR2 FQNEAQ. Full variable domain (missing parts from reference TRBV7-8 and TRBJ1-5): GAGVSQSPRYKVAKRGQDVALRCDPISGHVSLFWYQQALGQGPEFLTYFQNEAQLDKSGLPSDRFFAERPEGSVSTLKIQRTQQEDSAVYLCASSLVGSNQPQHFGDGTRLSIL.

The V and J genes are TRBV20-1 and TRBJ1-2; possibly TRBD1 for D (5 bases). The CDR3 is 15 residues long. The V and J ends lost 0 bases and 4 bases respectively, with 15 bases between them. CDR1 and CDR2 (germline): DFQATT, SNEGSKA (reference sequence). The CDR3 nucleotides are TGCAGTGCTAGAGATGGAGGCAGGGTTGGCTATGGCTACACCTTC. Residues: CSARDGGRVGYGYTF.

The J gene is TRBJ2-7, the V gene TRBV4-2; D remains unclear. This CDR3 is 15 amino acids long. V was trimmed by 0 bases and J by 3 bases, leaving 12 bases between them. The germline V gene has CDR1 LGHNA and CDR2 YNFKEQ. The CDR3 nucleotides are TGTGCCAGCAGCCAAGATCTGACCCCAGGCTACGAGCAGTACTTC. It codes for CASSQDLTPGYEQYF.

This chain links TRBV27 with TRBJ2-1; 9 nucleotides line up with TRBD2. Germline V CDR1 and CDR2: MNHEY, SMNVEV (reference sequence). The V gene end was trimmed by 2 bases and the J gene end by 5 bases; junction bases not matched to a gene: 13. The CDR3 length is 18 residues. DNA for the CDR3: TGTGCCAGCAGTTTAACCCGCGATAGCGGGAGAAGGGACAATGAGCAGTTCTTC. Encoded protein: CASSLTRDSGRRDNEQFF.

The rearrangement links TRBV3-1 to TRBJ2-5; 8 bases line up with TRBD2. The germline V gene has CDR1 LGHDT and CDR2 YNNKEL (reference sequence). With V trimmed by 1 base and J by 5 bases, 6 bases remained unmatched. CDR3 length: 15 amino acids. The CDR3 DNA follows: TGTGCCAGCAGCCAAGGGACTAGCAGGTCCGAGACCCAGTACTTC. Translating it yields CASSQGTSRSETQYF.

Written as DNA, the CDR3 is TGTGCCAGCAGCTCATACGGGAAATCGAACACCGGGGAGCTGTTTTTT. This translates into CASSSYGKSNTGELFF. The V call is TRBV11-3, the J call TRBJ2-2, with D maybe TRBD2 (5 bases). V was pared by 4 bases and J by 0 bases, with 12 bases between. Germline V gene lookup returns CDR1 SGHNT and CDR2 YENEEA. The CDR3 covers 16 residues.

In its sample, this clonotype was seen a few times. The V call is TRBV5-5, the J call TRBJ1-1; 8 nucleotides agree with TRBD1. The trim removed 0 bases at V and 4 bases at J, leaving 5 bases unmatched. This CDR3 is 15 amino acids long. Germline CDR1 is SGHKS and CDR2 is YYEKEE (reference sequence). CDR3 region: CASSLARGPATEAFF. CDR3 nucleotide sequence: TGTGCCAGCAGCTTGGCCAGGGGGCCGGCCACTGAAGCTTTCTTT.

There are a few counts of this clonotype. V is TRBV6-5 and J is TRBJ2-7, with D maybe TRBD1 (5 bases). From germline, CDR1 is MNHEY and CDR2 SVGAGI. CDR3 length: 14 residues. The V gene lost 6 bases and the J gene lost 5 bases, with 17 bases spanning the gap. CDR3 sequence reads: CASRETVRLNEQYF. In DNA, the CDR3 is TGTGCCAGCAGGGAGACAGTTCGACTCAACGAGCAGTACTTC.

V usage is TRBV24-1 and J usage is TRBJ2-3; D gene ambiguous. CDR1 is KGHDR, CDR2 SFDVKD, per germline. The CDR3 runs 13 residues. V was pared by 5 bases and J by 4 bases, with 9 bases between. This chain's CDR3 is CATSGTSADTQYF. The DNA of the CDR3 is TGTGCCACCAGTGGGACGTCGGCAGATACGCAGTATTTT.

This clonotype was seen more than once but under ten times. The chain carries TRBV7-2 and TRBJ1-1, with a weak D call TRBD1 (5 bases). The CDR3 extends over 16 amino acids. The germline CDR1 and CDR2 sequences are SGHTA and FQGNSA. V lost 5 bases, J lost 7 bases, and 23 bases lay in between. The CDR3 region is CASSGTGVWNTDEAFF. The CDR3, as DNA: TGTGCCAGCAGCGGGACCGGGGTTTGGAATACGGATGAAGCTTTCTTT.

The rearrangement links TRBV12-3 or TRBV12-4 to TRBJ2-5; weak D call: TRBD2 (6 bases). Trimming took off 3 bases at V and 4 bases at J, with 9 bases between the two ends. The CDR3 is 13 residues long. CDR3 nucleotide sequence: TGTGCCAGCAGTTTTTGGGGAGGAGAGACCCAGTACTTC. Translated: CASSFWGGETQYF.

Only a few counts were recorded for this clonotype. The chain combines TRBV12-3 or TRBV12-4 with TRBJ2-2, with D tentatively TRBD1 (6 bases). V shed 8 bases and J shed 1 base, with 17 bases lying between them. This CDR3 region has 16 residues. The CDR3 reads CASHPRGRGNTGELFF. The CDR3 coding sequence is TGTGCCAGCCATCCGAGGGGCAGGGGGAACACCGGGGAGCTGTTTTTT.

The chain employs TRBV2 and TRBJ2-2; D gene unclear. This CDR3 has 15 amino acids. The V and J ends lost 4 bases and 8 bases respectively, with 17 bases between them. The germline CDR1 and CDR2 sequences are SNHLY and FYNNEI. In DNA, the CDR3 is TGTGCCAGCAGTGGGGTTGGGTACCTTACGGGGGAGCTGTTTTTT. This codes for CASSGVGYLTGELFF.

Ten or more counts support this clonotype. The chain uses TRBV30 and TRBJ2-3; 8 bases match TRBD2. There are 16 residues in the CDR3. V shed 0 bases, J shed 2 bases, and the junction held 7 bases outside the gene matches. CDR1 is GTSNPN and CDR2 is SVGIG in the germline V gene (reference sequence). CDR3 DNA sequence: TGTGCCTGGAGTGTACCTGGACTAGCCGCCACAGATACGCAGTATTTT. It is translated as CAWSVPGLAATDTQYF.

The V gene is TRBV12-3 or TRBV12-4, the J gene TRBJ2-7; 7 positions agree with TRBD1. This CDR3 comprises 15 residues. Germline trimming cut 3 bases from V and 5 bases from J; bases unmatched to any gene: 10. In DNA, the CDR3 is TGTGCCAGCAGTTTCTCCCTTCCTACAGGGGACGAGCAGTACTTC. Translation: CASSFSLPTGDEQYF.

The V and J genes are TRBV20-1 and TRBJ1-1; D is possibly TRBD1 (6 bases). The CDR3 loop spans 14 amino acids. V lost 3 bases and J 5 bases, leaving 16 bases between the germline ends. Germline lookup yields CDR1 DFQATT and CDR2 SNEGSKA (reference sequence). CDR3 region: CSASLPGAPTEAFF. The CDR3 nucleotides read TGCAGTGCTAGCCTCCCGGGGGCACCGACTGAAGCTTTCTTT.

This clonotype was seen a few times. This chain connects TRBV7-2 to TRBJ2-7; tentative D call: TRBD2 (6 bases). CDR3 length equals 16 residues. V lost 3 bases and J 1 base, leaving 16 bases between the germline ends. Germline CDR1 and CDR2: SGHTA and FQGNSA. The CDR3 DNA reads TGTGCCAGCAGCTTGTCCGCCGGAGGGCGGTCCTACGAGCAGTACTTC. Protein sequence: CASSLSAGGRSYEQYF.

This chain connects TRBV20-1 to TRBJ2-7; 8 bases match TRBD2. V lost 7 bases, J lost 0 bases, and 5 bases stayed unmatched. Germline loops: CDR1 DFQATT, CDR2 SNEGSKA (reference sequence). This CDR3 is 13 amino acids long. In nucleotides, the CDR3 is TGCAGTGAGAAGCGGGGGAGCTCCTACGAGCAGTACTTC. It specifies CSEKRGSSYEQYF.

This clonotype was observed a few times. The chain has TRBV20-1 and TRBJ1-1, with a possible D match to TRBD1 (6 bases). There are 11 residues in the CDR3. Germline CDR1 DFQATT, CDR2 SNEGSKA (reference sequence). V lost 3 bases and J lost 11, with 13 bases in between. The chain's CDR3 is CSARVDRLAFF. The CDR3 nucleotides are TGCAGTGCTAGGGTTGACAGGTTGGCTTTCTTT.

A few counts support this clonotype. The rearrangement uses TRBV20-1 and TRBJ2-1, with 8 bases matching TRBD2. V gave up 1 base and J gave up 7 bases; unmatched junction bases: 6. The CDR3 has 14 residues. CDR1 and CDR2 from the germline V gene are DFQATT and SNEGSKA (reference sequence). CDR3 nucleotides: TGCAGTGCTAGAGCGGGGGGGCACGGTAATGAGCAGTTCTTC. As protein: CSARAGGHGNEQFF.

The CDR3 protein is CASSLAHTGGETQYF. The DNA of the CDR3 is TGTGCCAGCAGCTTAGCGCACACAGGAGGGGAGACCCAGTACTTC. The rearrangement links TRBV7-9 to TRBJ2-5; D might be TRBD2 (6 bases). CDR1 SEHNR and CDR2 FQNEAQ come from the germline V gene (reference sequence). This CDR3 comprises 15 residues. V was shortened by 0 bases and J by 5 bases, with 13 bases between the two germline ends.